One and the same sample provided the 17 T cell receptor beta chains below, sequenced in a study of blood T cells in healthy people across ages. A sample-barcoded 5' primer and a J-beta primer mix were used in a second PCR of roughly 7 to 11 cycles. In TCRdb, the 5' RACE reads were re-called with MiXCR into one record per CDR3 protein. The sample includes 800,000 to 950,000 distinct CDR3 sequences, around 48% seen only once; the top ten take around an eighth. The specimen sequenced was blood. The receptors were gathered from a man aged 25-45 years in good health.

This clonotype has just one count. The chain uses TRBV11-2 and TRBJ1-2, with D uncertain. The CDR3 has 12 residues. CDR1 is SGHAT and CDR2 is FQNNGV in the germline V gene. Trimming removed 4 bases from V and 7 bases from J, with 10 bases in between. The CDR3 DNA reads as TGTGCCAGCAGCTCAATAAACGGTGGCTACACCTTC. As protein: CASSSINGGYTF.

The chain is built from TRBV6-6 and TRBJ2-3; 10 bases are a match to TRBD2. Germline V gene lookup returns CDR1 MNHNY and CDR2 SVGAGI (reference sequence). V dropped 9 bases and J dropped 0; count of bases not matched to a gene: 9. The CDR3 sequence is 16 residues long. In nucleotides, the CDR3 is TGTGCCAGTGTTAGGAGCGGGGGGGGGAGCACAGATACGCAGTATTTT. It yields the protein CASVRSGGGSTDTQYF.

J is TRBJ1-2 and V is TRBV7-6; D uncertain. Trimming stripped 4 bases from V and 2 bases from J, with 14 bases between. This CDR3 is built from 15 residues. Per the germline V gene, CDR1 is SGHVS and CDR2 is FNYEAQ. The CDR3 nucleotides read TGTGCCAGCAGCTCCCACCCTGCCAGCAACTATGGCTACACCTTC. Protein product: CASSSHPASNYGYTF.

This clonotype was observed at least ten times. This rearrangement joins TRBV3-1 to TRBJ2-5; TRBD2 matches at 12 bases. This CDR3 has 15 residues. Per the germline V gene, CDR1 is LGHDT and CDR2 is YNNKEL (reference sequence). V lost 4 bases, J lost 6 bases, and 6 bases stayed unmatched. CDR3 loop: CASSPSGGGLKTQYF. CDR3 nucleotides: TGTGCCAGCAGCCCTAGCGGGGGGGGATTGAAGACCCAGTACTTC.

The chain carries TRBV5-1 and TRBJ2-2; no firm D call. The ends were cut back, 8 bases at V and 1 base at J, with 6 bases in the middle. The CDR3 is made up of 12 amino acids. The germline V gene encodes CDR1 SGHRS and CDR2 YFSETQ. CDR3 DNA: TGCGCCAGGAAACAGAACACCGGGGAGCTGTTTTTT. Encoded protein: CARKQNTGELFF.

This rearrangement joins TRBV9 to TRBJ2-1; the D gene could be TRBD1 or TRBD2 (5 bases each). There are 17 residues in the CDR3. V was cut by 0 bases and J by 7 bases, with 20 bases left in between. Germline-derived CDR1 and CDR2 are SGDLS and YYNGEE. CDR3: CASSVATIGMGLNEQFF. The DNA of the CDR3 is TGTGCCAGCAGCGTAGCTACGATCGGGATGGGGCTAAATGAGCAGTTCTTC.

J is TRBJ2-2 and V is TRBV24-1; 7 positions match TRBD1. V was clipped by 5 bases and J by 5 bases; unmatched bases: 16. Germline assignment: CDR1 KGHDR and CDR2 SFDVKD. CDR3 length equals 18 residues. As DNA, the CDR3 is TGTGCCACCAGTGGGTTATCATCGGGGACAGTAAATACCGGGGAGCTGTTTTTT. Its translation is CATSGLSSGTVNTGELFF.

This rearrangement joins TRBV7-9 to TRBJ1-2; 8 bases line up with TRBD1. Germline CDR1 reads SEHNR; CDR2 reads FQNEAQ (reference sequence). CDR3 size: 15 residues. With 6 bases clipped from V and 6 bases from J, the junction kept 12 bases outside the gene matches. The CDR3 loop is CASRNGQGRVDGYTF. The CDR3 DNA follows: TGTGCCAGCAGAAATGGACAGGGAAGGGTGGATGGCTACACCTTC.

This sequence joins TRBV6-5 and TRBJ2-7; D unresolved. Germline CDR1 and CDR2: MNHEY and SVGAGI. Trimming took 5 bases from V and 3 from J, leaving 20 bases between them. CDR3 length equals 16 residues. In DNA, the CDR3 is TGTGCCAGCAGTCCTGGTCGGCAGGAGTATAACTACGAGCAGTACTTC. This codes for CASSPGRQEYNYEQYF.

This clonotype was found a few times. V gene TRBV7-9 combines with J gene TRBJ2-5; 7 bases line up with TRBD1. Per germline, CDR1 SEHNR and CDR2 FQNEAQ (reference sequence). There are 16 residues in the CDR3. J gave up 3 bases and V 5 bases, and 12 bases lay outside the gene matches. CDR3 protein: CASSPARQGLEETQYF. In DNA, the CDR3 is TGTGCCAGCAGCCCTGCCCGACAGGGATTAGAAGAGACCCAGTACTTC.

At least ten counts were recorded for this clonotype. The rearrangement uses TRBV4-2 and TRBJ1-2, with a weak D call TRBD1 (6 bases). The CDR3 spans 16 residues. V was trimmed by 4 bases and J by 2 bases, leaving 17 bases between them. Looked up from germline, CDR1 is LGHNA and CDR2 is YNFKEQ. Written as DNA, the CDR3 is TGTGCCAGCAGCCGGCACAGACAGGAGGGAAACTATGGCTACACCTTC. This sequence encodes CASSRHRQEGNYGYTF.

The chain is built from TRBV5-5 and TRBJ2-7; 7 nucleotides align to TRBD1. The CDR3 extends over 13 amino acids. Germline V gene lookup returns CDR1 SGHKS and CDR2 YYEKEE (reference sequence). J was trimmed by 4 bases and V by 3 bases; bases with no gene match: 4. CDR3 in DNA: TGTGCCAGCAGCTATTTGACAGGGTACGAGCAGTACTTC. Its protein is CASSYLTGYEQYF. Filled out from reference TRBV5-5 and TRBJ2-7, the complete variable domain reads DAGVTQSPTHLIKTRGQQVTLRCSPISGHKSVSWYQQVLGQGPQFIFQYYEKEERGRGNFPDRFSARQFPNYSSELNVNALLLGDSALYLCASSYLTGYEQYFGPGTRLTVT.

The table lists this clonotype with a few counts. The chain carries TRBV5-1 and TRBJ1-1; the D is unclear. Per the germline V gene, CDR1 is SGHRS and CDR2 is YFSETQ. V was pared by 0 bases and J by 3 bases, with 9 bases between. The CDR3 loop spans 14 amino acids. The CDR3, as DNA: TGCGCCAGCAGCTTGGGTGGGGTGGACACTGAAGCTTTCTTT. Translation gives CASSLGGVDTEAFF.

The rearrangement joins TRBV7-9 to TRBJ1-2; unclear D gene. Trimming left V 5 bases short and J 3 bases short, with 7 bases between. The V gene's germline CDR1 is SEHNR and CDR2 FQNEAQ (reference sequence). The CDR3 length is 12 residues. In DNA, the CDR3 is TGTGCCAGCAGCAAGAGTGACTATGGCTACACCTTC. Its translation: CASSKSDYGYTF.

J is TRBJ1-5 and V is TRBV9; D is uncertain. CDR3 size: 15 residues. Trimming cost V 0 bases and J 3 bases, with 10 bases left between them. Germline lookup yields CDR1 SGDLS and CDR2 YYNGEE. The CDR3: CASSVGWSYNQPQHF. The DNA of the CDR3 is TGTGCCAGCAGCGTAGGATGGAGTTACAATCAGCCCCAGCATTTT.

In its sample, this clonotype was seen a few times. The chain links TRBV9 to TRBJ1-1; weak D call: TRBD1 (6 bases). Trimming took 10 bases from V and 1 from J, leaving 8 bases between them. Germline loops: CDR1 SGDLS, CDR2 YYNGEE. The CDR3 covers 11 residues. Here the CDR3 reads CARGQNTEAFF. DNA of the CDR3: TGTGCCCGGGGACAGAACACTGAAGCTTTCTTT.

V and J are TRBV5-6 and TRBJ1-4; the D gene is possibly TRBD1 (5 bases). This CDR3 has 15 amino acids. Deletions cut 5 bases from V and 5 bases from J, with 16 bases between. Germline V lookup: CDR1 SGHDT, CDR2 YYEEEE. In nucleotides, the CDR3 is TGTGCCAGCAGTTCAAACGGGGCGGCCAATGAAAAACTGTTTTTT. It encodes CASSSNGAANEKLFF.